A selection of T cell receptor beta chains follows, all from one sample in a study of PD-1 and CTLA-4 blockade in melanoma. TCRdb's copy holds only in-frame clones and misses some; the assay was immunoSEQ multiplex PCR. Of some 29,000 clones detected, roughly 89% appear once; the ten largest clones hold 7.5% to 10%. Material: CD8+ T cells from peripheral blood, obtained before anti-PD-1 treatment. The receptors shown here come from a human donor with melanoma. Both conserved end residues are part of each CDR3. The order of the fields is V gene, CDR3 length, clone size, J gene, D gene, CDR3 protein, CDR3 DNA. A D gene is named only where the DNA matches it firmly. Expanded clones are given a class, and other clones once, few, many or no size at all.

V: TRBV27; length: 12; size: .; J: TRBJ2-7; D: .; CDR3: CASSSQGSEQYF; DNA: TGTGCCAGCAGTTCTCAGGGTTCCGAGCAGTACTTC
V: TRBV15; length: 14; size: .; J: TRBJ1-1; D: TRBD1; CDR3: CATSGGQGRTEAFF; DNA: TGTGCCACCAGCGGTGGACAGGGGCGGACTGAAGCTTTCTTT
V: TRBV5-1; length: 14; size: .; J: TRBJ2-7; D: .; CDR3: CASSLEGEGYEQYF; DNA: TGCGCCAGCAGCTTGGAGGGAGAGGGCTACGAGCAGTACTTC
V: TRBV7-8; length: 14; size: .; J: TRBJ1-4; D: .; CDR3: CASSLRGPNEKLFF; DNA: TGTGCCAGCAGCTTAAGGGGTCCTAATGAAAAACTGTTTTTT
V: TRBV3-1/TRBV3-2; length: 17; size: medium-sized; J: TRBJ2-4; D: TRBD2; CDR3: CASSQEGEGRGRNIQYF; DNA: TGTGCCAGCAGCCAAGAGGGAGAAGGGCGGGGGAGAAACATTCAGTACTTC
V: TRBV10-2; length: 16; size: .; J: TRBJ1-5; D: .; CDR3: CASSGGPGRGSQPQHF; DNA: TGCGCCAGCAGTGGGGGACCGGGGAGGGGAAGTCAGCCCCAGCATTTT
V: TRBV2; length: 14; size: .; J: TRBJ1-1; D: TRBD1; CDR3: CASRLVTGEPEAFF; DNA: TGTGCCAGCCGGCTTGTGACAGGGGAACCTGAAGCTTTCTTT
V: TRBV18; length: 14; size: .; J: TRBJ2-1; D: .; CDR3: CASSPLDEYNEQFF; DNA: TGTGCCAGCTCACCCCTCGATGAATACAATGAGCAGTTCTTC
V: TRBV4-1; length: 13; size: .; J: TRBJ2-7; D: .; CDR3: CASSQEGDYEQYF; DNA: TGCGCCAGCAGCCAAGAAGGGGACTACGAGCAGTACTTC
V: TRBV30; length: 13; size: .; J: TRBJ1-1; D: TRBD1; CDR3: CAWGTGRNTEAFF; DNA: TGTGCCTGGGGGACAGGGAGGAACACTGAAGCTTTCTTT
V: TRBV7-2; length: 14; size: .; J: TRBJ2-2; D: .; CDR3: CASSLAGSTGELFF; DNA: TGTGCCAGCAGCTTAGCAGGGAGCACCGGGGAGCTGTTTTTT
V: TRBV15; length: 16; size: .; J: TRBJ2-5; D: TRBD2; CDR3: CATSRREGARGETQYF; DNA: TGTGCCACCAGCCGGCGGGAGGGAGCTCGGGGAGAGACCCAGTACTTC
V: TRBV24-1; length: 18; size: .; J: TRBJ2-2; D: TRBD2; CDR3: CATSDLAGLAENTGELFF; DNA: TGTGCCACCAGTGATTTGGCGGGACTAGCGGAGAACACCGGGGAGCTGTTTTTT
V: TRBV4-1; length: 13; size: few; J: TRBJ1-1; D: .; CDR3: CASSQIGNTEAFF; DNA: TGCGCCAGCAGCCAAATAGGAAACACTGAAGCTTTCTTT
V: TRBV11-2; length: 14; size: .; J: TRBJ2-1; D: .; CDR3: CASSPSPRRNEQFF; DNA: TGTGCCAGCAGCCCTAGTCCGAGGCGGAATGAGCAGTTCTTC
V: TRBV6-1; length: 14; size: .; J: TRBJ2-1; D: TRBD2; CDR3: CASSEISGTDEQFF; DNA: TGTGCCAGCAGTGAAATTAGCGGGACGGATGAGCAGTTCTTC
V: TRBV3-1/TRBV3-2; length: 15; size: .; J: TRBJ2-7; D: TRBD2; CDR3: CASSLTSGGAYEQYF; DNA: TGTGCCAGCAGCCTTACTAGCGGGGGGGCATACGAGCAGTACTTC
V: TRBV6-6; length: 14; size: .; J: TRBJ2-1; D: TRBD2; CDR3: CASSTSGGYNEQFF; DNA: TGTGCCAGCAGTACTAGCGGAGGTTACAATGAGCAGTTCTTC
V: TRBV6-1; length: 13; size: few; J: TRBJ2-1; D: TRBD2; CDR3: CASSELAGVEQFF; DNA: TGTGCCAGCAGTGAACTAGCGGGAGTTGAGCAGTTCTTC
V: TRBV28; length: 14; size: .; J: TRBJ2-2; D: .; CDR3: CASSESKNTGELFF; DNA: TGTGCCAGCAGTGAGTCAAAGAACACCGGGGAGCTGTTTTTT
V: TRBV5-1; length: 15; size: .; J: TRBJ2-7; D: .; CDR3: CASSLHGGHIYEQYF; DNA: TGCGCCAGCAGCTTGCATGGGGGGCACATCTACGAGCAGTACTTC
V: TRBV6-4; length: 15; size: .; J: TRBJ2-1; D: .; CDR3: CASSDGQGNYNEQFF; DNA: TGTGCCAGCAGTGACGGGCAGGGCAACTACAATGAGCAGTTCTTC
V: TRBV27; length: 15; size: .; J: TRBJ2-3; D: .; CDR3: CASSLGVADTDTQYF; DNA: TGTGCCAGCAGTTTAGGGGTAGCGGACACAGATACGCAGTATTTT
V: TRBV4-1; length: 16; size: .; J: TRBJ2-7; D: .; CDR3: CASSQEEEALGYEQYF; DNA: TGCGCCAGCAGCCAAGAAGAAGAGGCTTTAGGCTACGAGCAGTACTTC
V: TRBV12-3/TRBV12-4; length: 13; size: .; J: TRBJ1-2; D: .; CDR3: CASSFVQGRGYTF; DNA: TGTGCCAGCAGTTTTGTCCAGGGGAGAGGCTACACCTTC
V: TRBV4-1; length: 16; size: .; J: TRBJ2-5; D: TRBD1; CDR3: CASSQDPGTGEQTQYF; DNA: TGCGCCAGCAGCCAAGATCCCGGGACAGGGGAACAGACCCAGTACTTC
V: TRBV27; length: 13; size: once; J: TRBJ2-7; D: .; CDR3: CASSLSEGYEQYF; DNA: TGTGCCAGCAGTTTATCGGAAGGCTACGAGCAGTACTTC
V: TRBV5-4; length: 16; size: .; J: TRBJ2-7; D: TRBD2; CDR3: CASSLVAGGSPYEQYF; DNA: TGTGCCAGCAGCTTGGTTGCGGGAGGGTCCCCCTACGAGCAGTACTTC
V: TRBV6-5; length: 15; size: .; J: TRBJ1-5; D: .; CDR3: CASSYKSGGDQPQHF; DNA: TGTGCCAGCAGTTACAAATCGGGGGGGGATCAGCCCCAGCATTTT
V: TRBV27; length: 17; size: .; J: TRBJ2-1; D: .; CDR3: CASSFIGLLESHNEQFF; DNA: TGTGCCAGCAGTTTTATTGGTCTGCTCGAATCTCACAATGAGCAGTTCTTC
V: TRBV5-1; length: 14; size: .; J: TRBJ1-1; D: TRBD1; CDR3: CASSLAGGYTEAFF; DNA: TGCGCCAGCAGCTTGGCAGGGGGTTACACTGAAGCTTTCTTT
V: TRBV19; length: 14; size: .; J: TRBJ1-1; D: TRBD1; CDR3: CASSIGQGNTEAFF; DNA: TGTGCCAGTAGTATTGGACAGGGGAACACTGAAGCTTTCTTT
V: TRBV7-2; length: 18; size: once; J: TRBJ2-1; D: TRBD2; CDR3: CASSLYSRREASYNEQFF; DNA: TGTGCCAGCAGCTTATATAGTCGGCGGGAGGCCTCCTACAATGAGCAGTTCTTC
V: TRBV6-2/TRBV6-3; length: 15; size: .; J: TRBJ1-5; D: TRBD1; CDR3: CASSPRQGANQPQHF; DNA: TGTGCCAGCAGCCCTCGACAGGGGGCTAATCAGCCCCAGCATTTT
V: TRBV30; length: 13; size: .; J: TRBJ2-5; D: .; CDR3: CALGGGLQETQYF; DNA: TGTGCCTTAGGTGGAGGGCTACAAGAGACCCAGTACTTC
V: TRBV30; length: 11; size: once; J: TRBJ1-3; D: .; CDR3: CAWSVNGTIYF; DNA: TGTGCCTGGAGTGTTAACGGCACCATATATTTT
V: TRBV19; length: 13; size: .; J: TRBJ1-1; D: .; CDR3: CASRTGAYSEAFF; DNA: TGTGCCAGTAGGACGGGGGCTTACTCCGAAGCTTTCTTT
V: TRBV11-3; length: 18; size: .; J: TRBJ2-3; D: TRBD2; CDR3: CASSSGTSGDDRTDTQYF; DNA: TGTGCCAGCAGCTCCGGGACTAGCGGGGACGATCGCACAGATACGCAGTATTTT
V: TRBV30; length: 15; size: once; J: TRBJ1-3; D: TRBD1; CDR3: CAWTVTGGARDTIYF; DNA: TGTGCCTGGACTGTGACAGGGGGCGCGAGGGACACCATATATTTT
V: TRBV6-4; length: 15; size: .; J: TRBJ2-5; D: .; CDR3: CASSSSQEAGETQYF; DNA: TGTGCCAGCAGTTCCTCGCAGGAGGCAGGGGAGACCCAGTACTTC
V: TRBV4-1; length: 15; size: once; J: TRBJ2-7; D: .; CDR3: CASSHGAESTYEQYF; DNA: TGCGCCAGCAGCCACGGAGCGGAGTCCACCTACGAGCAGTACTTC
V: TRBV18; length: 13; size: .; J: TRBJ2-7; D: .; CDR3: CASSPGNSYEQYF; DNA: TGTGCCAGCTCACCAGGGAACTCCTACGAGCAGTACTTC
V: TRBV5-8; length: 15; size: .; J: TRBJ1-1; D: TRBD1; CDR3: CASSKRQGADTEAFF; DNA: TGTGCCAGCAGCAAGCGACAGGGGGCCGACACTGAAGCTTTCTTT
V: TRBV9; length: 15; size: .; J: TRBJ2-5; D: .; CDR3: CASSVGRRQEETQYF; DNA: TGTGCCAGCAGCGTAGGACGGCGGCAGGAAGAGACCCAGTACTTC
V: TRBV28; length: 15; size: .; J: TRBJ2-3; D: .; CDR3: CASSLGSPTTDTQYF; DNA: TGTGCCAGCAGTTTGGGGTCTCCCACCACAGATACGCAGTATTTT
V: TRBV5-6; length: 14; size: few; J: TRBJ2-7; D: .; CDR3: CASSLGGDTYEQYF; DNA: TGTGCCAGCAGCTTGGGAGGGGATACTTACGAGCAGTACTTC
V: TRBV13; length: 12; size: .; J: TRBJ1-1; D: TRBD1; CDR3: CASSSGDSEAFF; DNA: TGTGCCAGCAGCAGCGGGGACAGTGAAGCTTTCTTT
V: TRBV5-1; length: 14; size: .; J: TRBJ2-3; D: .; CDR3: CASSLGDSLDTQYF; DNA: TGCGCCAGCAGCTTGGGGGACTCCCTGGATACGCAGTATTTT
V: TRBV29-1; length: 13; size: .; J: TRBJ2-1; D: .; CDR3: CSVLLPSYNEQFF; DNA: TGCAGCGTCCTCCTCCCCTCCTACAATGAGCAGTTCTTC
V: TRBV19; length: 18; size: .; J: TRBJ2-2; D: TRBD2; CDR3: CASSPGTSGRARAGELFF; DNA: TGTGCCAGTAGTCCCGGGACTAGCGGGAGGGCCAGGGCCGGGGAGCTGTTTTTT